The rows below give T cell receptor beta chains drawn from one sample of a study of blood T cells in healthy people across ages. TCRdb used MiXCR to reprocess the 5' RACE reads, holding one entry per CDR3 protein. The table includes approximately 940,000 distinct CDR3 sequences, under 50% detected once. Sequencing used blood. Source of these receptors: a young man in good health. CDR3s include the opening cysteine and the closing phenylalanine or tryptophan. The D gene is left open where the match is weak. Clone size is not always given. Where it is, it says once, few, many or a class for expanded clones.

d_gene: NA
abundance: once
v_gene: TRBV4-2
j_gene: TRBJ1-1
CDR3aa: CASSRGASGSNTEAFF
CDR3nt: TGTGCCAGCAGCCGGGGGGCCTCCGGCTCGAACACTGAAGCTTTCTTT

d_gene: NA
abundance: many
v_gene: TRBV29-1
j_gene: TRBJ2-7
CDR3aa: CSVDVRGGYEQYF
CDR3nt: TGCAGCGTTGATGTTCGGGGAGGATACGAGCAGTACTTC

d_gene: NA
abundance: NA
v_gene: TRBV9
j_gene: TRBJ2-5
CDR3aa: CASSVEGGRYQETQYF
CDR3nt: TGTGCCAGCAGCGTAGAGGGGGGACGGTACCAAGAGACCCAGTACTTC

d_gene: NA
abundance: NA
v_gene: TRBV15
j_gene: TRBJ2-7
CDR3aa: CATSRDKEARVYEQYF
CDR3nt: TGTGCCACCAGCAGAGATAAAGAGGCCAGGGTGTACGAGCAGTACTTC

d_gene: NA
abundance: once
v_gene: TRBV7-9
j_gene: TRBJ1-4
CDR3aa: CASSLRQVDEKLFF
CDR3nt: TGTGCCAGCAGCCTCCGACAGGTTGATGAAAAACTGTTTTTT

d_gene: TRBD1
abundance: NA
v_gene: TRBV9
j_gene: TRBJ2-7
CDR3aa: CASSPEHMGTGTESYEQYF
CDR3nt: TGTGCCAGCAGCCCAGAACACATGGGGACCGGGACAGAGTCCTACGAGCAGTACTTC

d_gene: NA
abundance: NA
v_gene: TRBV14
j_gene: TRBJ2-7
CDR3aa: CASSPRLRGNEQYF
CDR3nt: TGTGCCAGCAGCCCCCGGCTCAGGGGTAACGAGCAGTACTTC

d_gene: NA
abundance: NA
v_gene: TRBV28
j_gene: TRBJ1-5
CDR3aa: CACSFVQLSNQPQHF
CDR3nt: TGTGCCTGCAGTTTTGTACAACTTAGCAATCAGCCCCAGCATTTT

d_gene: NA
abundance: NA
v_gene: TRBV12-3/TRBV12-4
j_gene: TRBJ2-3
CDR3aa: CASSTDTSTDTQYF
CDR3nt: TGTGCCAGCAGTACGGACACAAGCACAGATACGCAGTATTTT

d_gene: TRBD1
abundance: few
v_gene: TRBV29-1
j_gene: TRBJ2-1
CDR3aa: CSVALGDRGMNEQFF
CDR3nt: TGCAGCGTTGCATTGGGGGACAGGGGAATGAATGAGCAGTTCTTC

d_gene: NA
abundance: few
v_gene: TRBV9
j_gene: TRBJ2-7
CDR3aa: CASSPPGRESSYEQYF
CDR3nt: TGTGCCAGCAGCCCCCCTGGCAGGGAGAGCTCCTACGAGCAGTACTTC

d_gene: TRBD1
abundance: NA
v_gene: TRBV28
j_gene: TRBJ2-7
CDR3aa: CASIGTGDTYEQYF
CDR3nt: TGTGCCAGCATCGGGACAGGGGATACCTACGAGCAGTACTTC

d_gene: TRBD1
abundance: few
v_gene: TRBV6-6
j_gene: TRBJ1-2
CDR3aa: CASSWGTGGSGYTF
CDR3nt: TGTGCCAGCAGTTGGGGGACAGGGGGAAGCGGCTACACCTTC

d_gene: TRBD1
abundance: few
v_gene: TRBV7-2
j_gene: TRBJ2-7
CDR3aa: CASSLGTHGQGHEQYF
CDR3nt: TGTGCCAGCAGCTTAGGAACCCATGGACAGGGCCACGAGCAGTACTTC

d_gene: NA
abundance: NA
v_gene: TRBV5-5
j_gene: TRBJ1-2
CDR3aa: CASSLTVEANYGYTF
CDR3nt: TGTGCCAGCAGCTTAACCGTCGAAGCTAACTATGGCTACACCTTC

d_gene: NA
abundance: few
v_gene: TRBV30
j_gene: TRBJ1-1
CDR3aa: CAWSAQLNTEAFF
CDR3nt: TGTGCCTGGAGCGCGCAGCTTAACACTGAAGCTTTCTTT

d_gene: NA
abundance: few
v_gene: TRBV6-1
j_gene: TRBJ1-4
CDR3aa: CASRPGPESEKLFF
CDR3nt: TGTGCCAGCAGGCCGGGCCCCGAGTCTGAAAAACTGTTTTTT

d_gene: NA
abundance: NA
v_gene: TRBV18
j_gene: TRBJ2-3
CDR3aa: CASSPPTRLDTQYF
CDR3nt: TGTGCCAGCTCCCCCCCAACTAGATTAGATACGCAGTATTTT

d_gene: NA
abundance: NA
v_gene: TRBV30
j_gene: TRBJ2-1
CDR3aa: CAWRRDSYNEQFF
CDR3nt: TGTGCCTGGAGGCGGGACTCCTACAATGAGCAGTTCTTC

d_gene: TRBD2
abundance: NA
v_gene: TRBV11-3
j_gene: TRBJ2-1
CDR3aa: CVSSSSGGATEQFF
CDR3nt: TGTGTCAGCAGCTCTAGCGGGGGGGCCACTGAGCAGTTCTTC

d_gene: TRBD1
abundance: NA
v_gene: TRBV27
j_gene: TRBJ1-2
CDR3aa: CASRIGQGGTYGYTF
CDR3nt: TGTGCCAGCAGAATCGGACAGGGTGGTACCTATGGCTACACCTTC

d_gene: NA
abundance: NA
v_gene: TRBV9
j_gene: TRBJ2-3
CDR3aa: CASSVGEGDTQYF
CDR3nt: TGTGCCAGCAGCGTAGGAGAGGGAGATACGCAGTATTTT

d_gene: NA
abundance: NA
v_gene: TRBV5-6
j_gene: TRBJ2-1
CDR3aa: CASSLGRGPSSYNEQFF
CDR3nt: TGTGCCAGCAGCTTGGGGAGGGGGCCCAGCTCCTACAATGAGCAGTTCTTC

d_gene: TRBD1
abundance: NA
v_gene: TRBV6-4
j_gene: TRBJ2-1
CDR3aa: CASSDTGQGGYNEQFF
CDR3nt: TGTGCCAGCAGTGATACTGGACAGGGGGGATACAATGAGCAGTTCTTC

d_gene: TRBD1
abundance: few
v_gene: TRBV6-6
j_gene: TRBJ1-1
CDR3aa: CASSNGGQGPDTEAFF
CDR3nt: TGTGCCAGCAGTAACGGGGGACAGGGGCCTGACACTGAAGCTTTCTTT

d_gene: NA
abundance: once
v_gene: TRBV7-2
j_gene: TRBJ2-5
CDR3aa: CASSAPPRETQYF
CDR3nt: TGTGCCAGCAGCGCACCACCCAGGGAGACCCAGTACTTC

d_gene: NA
abundance: NA
v_gene: TRBV25-1
j_gene: TRBJ2-3
CDR3aa: CASSDYAISTDTQYF
CDR3nt: TGTGCCAGCAGTGATTACGCGATAAGCACAGATACGCAGTATTTT

d_gene: NA
abundance: NA
v_gene: TRBV20-1
j_gene: TRBJ2-1
CDR3aa: CSAEGGITYNEQFF
CDR3nt: TGCAGTGCCGAGGGGGGAATCACCTACAATGAGCAGTTCTTC

d_gene: NA
abundance: few
v_gene: TRBV20-1
j_gene: TRBJ1-1
CDR3aa: CSASEATNTEAFF
CDR3nt: TGCAGTGCTAGCGAGGCTACGAACACTGAAGCTTTCTTT

d_gene: NA
abundance: few
v_gene: TRBV12-3/TRBV12-4
j_gene: TRBJ1-1
CDR3aa: CASSVRAEMNTEAFF
CDR3nt: TGTGCCAGCAGTGTCAGGGCGGAAATGAACACTGAAGCTTTCTTT

d_gene: NA
abundance: NA
v_gene: TRBV12-3/TRBV12-4
j_gene: TRBJ2-7
CDR3aa: CANRDGLAPYEQYF
CDR3nt: TGTGCCAACAGGGACGGACTCGCTCCCTACGAGCAGTACTTC

d_gene: NA
abundance: NA
v_gene: TRBV20-1
j_gene: TRBJ2-7
CDR3aa: CSAKSHLEQYF
CDR3nt: TGCAGTGCTAAGTCTCACCTCGAGCAGTACTTC

d_gene: TRBD2
abundance: NA
v_gene: TRBV6-6
j_gene: TRBJ2-3
CDR3aa: CASSYSASGGQTDTQYF
CDR3nt: TGTGCCAGCAGTTACTCGGCTAGCGGGGGCCAAACGGATACGCAGTATTTT

d_gene: NA
abundance: NA
v_gene: TRBV29-1
j_gene: TRBJ1-5
CDR3aa: CSVGAWGNQPQHF
CDR3nt: TGCAGCGTCGGAGCTTGGGGGAATCAGCCCCAGCATTTT

d_gene: NA
abundance: NA
v_gene: TRBV6-5
j_gene: TRBJ2-7
CDR3aa: CASSYSFFPTASYEQYF
CDR3nt: TGTGCCAGCAGTTACTCGTTTTTCCCGACAGCCTCCTACGAGCAGTACTTC

d_gene: TRBD2
abundance: NA
v_gene: TRBV20-1
j_gene: TRBJ2-1
CDR3aa: CSARGKASGGGNEQFF
CDR3nt: TGCAGTGCTAGAGGAAAGGCGAGCGGGGGGGGTAATGAGCAGTTCTTC

d_gene: TRBD2
abundance: NA
v_gene: TRBV7-2
j_gene: TRBJ2-7
CDR3aa: CASSLLSGGPHEQYF
CDR3nt: TGTGCCAGCAGCTTACTCAGCGGGGGACCACACGAGCAGTACTTC

d_gene: NA
abundance: NA
v_gene: TRBV28
j_gene: TRBJ1-5
CDR3aa: CASSLDLGQGNQPQHF
CDR3nt: TGTGCCAGCAGTTTAGATCTAGGACAAGGCAATCAGCCCCAGCATTTT

d_gene: NA
abundance: few
v_gene: TRBV10-3
j_gene: TRBJ2-3
CDR3aa: CAISRRRGFTDTQYF
CDR3nt: TGTGCCATCAGCCGCCGACGGGGCTTCACAGATACGCAGTATTTT

d_gene: NA
abundance: few
v_gene: TRBV7-9
j_gene: TRBJ2-3
CDR3aa: CASSLLRPSPSTDTQYF
CDR3nt: TGTGCCAGCAGCCTACTACGGCCGAGCCCTAGCACAGATACGCAGTATTTT

d_gene: NA
abundance: NA
v_gene: TRBV7-8
j_gene: TRBJ2-3
CDR3aa: CASSLGTEDTQYF
CDR3nt: TGTGCCAGCAGCCTGGGTACGGAGGATACGCAGTATTTT

d_gene: NA
abundance: NA
v_gene: TRBV3-1
j_gene: TRBJ1-6
CDR3aa: CASSQKSSPLHF
CDR3nt: TGTGCCAGCAGCCAGAAGAGTTCACCCCTCCACTTT

d_gene: NA
abundance: NA
v_gene: TRBV7-2
j_gene: TRBJ2-7
CDR3aa: CASSFNPAGRYNEQYF
CDR3nt: TGTGCCAGCAGCTTCAATCCGGCAGGGAGGTACAACGAGCAGTACTTC

d_gene: NA
abundance: NA
v_gene: TRBV28
j_gene: TRBJ2-5
CDR3aa: CASSSDRTRVGETQYF
CDR3nt: TGTGCCAGCAGTTCGGATAGGACACGGGTAGGGGAGACCCAGTACTTC

d_gene: NA
abundance: NA
v_gene: TRBV3-1
j_gene: TRBJ1-1
CDR3aa: CASSQESGTKAFF
CDR3nt: TGTGCCAGCAGCCAAGAGTCAGGGACTAAGGCTTTCTTT

d_gene: NA
abundance: NA
v_gene: TRBV12-3/TRBV12-4
j_gene: TRBJ2-5
CDR3aa: CASSFREGPKTQYF
CDR3nt: TGTGCCAGCAGTTTTCGCGAGGGTCCCAAGACCCAGTACTTC

d_gene: NA
abundance: NA
v_gene: TRBV6-2/TRBV6-3
j_gene: TRBJ1-5
CDR3aa: CASRGGGNHPQHF
CDR3nt: TGTGCCTCCCGGGGGGGCGGCAATCACCCCCAGCATTTT

d_gene: NA
abundance: NA
v_gene: TRBV2
j_gene: TRBJ2-7
CDR3aa: CASSDQNYEQYF
CDR3nt: TGTGCCAGCAGTGACCAGAACTACGAGCAGTACTTC

d_gene: NA
abundance: NA
v_gene: TRBV3-1
j_gene: TRBJ2-7
CDR3aa: CASSQNGDIYEQYF
CDR3nt: TGTGCCAGCAGCCAAAACGGGGACATCTACGAGCAGTACTTC

d_gene: NA
abundance: few
v_gene: TRBV7-9
j_gene: TRBJ2-3
CDR3aa: CASLRDSFPDTQYF
CDR3nt: TGTGCCAGTCTCCGGGACTCCTTCCCAGATACGCAGTATTTT

d_gene: NA
abundance: NA
v_gene: TRBV27
j_gene: TRBJ1-6
CDR3aa: CASNTGYSSPLHF
CDR3nt: TGTGCCAGCAACACAGGGTATTCCTCACCCCTCCACTTT

d_gene: NA
abundance: NA
v_gene: TRBV29-1
j_gene: TRBJ2-4
CDR3aa: CSVEEFETSRLEEGGPAKNIQYF
CDR3nt: TGCAGCGTTGAAGAATTCGAGACATCGCGATTAGAGGAGGGGGGTCCAGCCAAAAACATTCAGTACTTC

d_gene: NA
abundance: NA
v_gene: TRBV20-1
j_gene: TRBJ2-3
CDR3aa: CSARLEGRITDTQYF
CDR3nt: TGCAGTGCTAGATTGGAGGGGCGGATCACAGATACGCAGTATTTT

d_gene: TRBD1
abundance: few
v_gene: TRBV6-1
j_gene: TRBJ1-2
CDR3aa: CASSLRGQGFKSSGYTF
CDR3nt: TGTGCCAGCAGTCTCCGGGGACAGGGGTTTAAGAGTAGCGGCTACACCTTC

d_gene: NA
abundance: few
v_gene: TRBV29-1
j_gene: TRBJ2-5
CDR3aa: CSVDGGLQETQYF
CDR3nt: TGCAGCGTTGACGGGGGTCTCCAAGAGACCCAGTACTTC

d_gene: NA
abundance: NA
v_gene: TRBV29-1
j_gene: TRBJ2-3
CDR3aa: CSVEGYPTDTQYF
CDR3nt: TGCAGCGTTGAAGGGTACCCCACAGATACGCAGTATTTT

d_gene: NA
abundance: NA
v_gene: TRBV6-5
j_gene: TRBJ1-1
CDR3aa: CASSYSGTGAAFF
CDR3nt: TGTGCCAGCAGTTACTCGGGAACGGGCGCGGCTTTCTTT

d_gene: NA
abundance: few
v_gene: TRBV6-2/TRBV6-3
j_gene: TRBJ1-5
CDR3aa: CASSPTEYSNQPQHF
CDR3nt: TGTGCCAGCAGTCCGACGGAGTATAGCAATCAGCCCCAGCATTTT

d_gene: NA
abundance: few
v_gene: TRBV5-1
j_gene: TRBJ2-7
CDR3aa: CASSLDVSGEDLSYEQYF
CDR3nt: TGCGCCAGCAGCTTGGATGTTTCTGGTGAGGACCTCTCCTACGAGCAGTACTTC

d_gene: NA
abundance: NA
v_gene: TRBV11-1
j_gene: TRBJ1-6
CDR3aa: CASSSLEPGRSPLHF
CDR3nt: TGTGCCAGCAGCTCACTCGAACCGGGACGTTCACCCCTCCACTTT